The following is a T cell receptor beta chain sequence with its context. Its antigen is not known. TCRdb called the 5' RACE reads again in MiXCR, with one record for every CDR3 protein. This sample yields 300,000 or so distinct CDR3 sequences, of which approximately 15% are seen a single time; roughly 23% belongs to the top ten. This specimen comes from a study of T-cell memory formation after mild COVID-19. This CDR3 is built from 15 residues. V lost 5 bases and J lost 14; bases outside the gene matches: 16. Germline assignment: CDR1 SGHRS and CDR2 YFSETQ. Study findings and constraints: Contracting CD4+ clones were located mainly in CM and EM, and CD8+ clones in EMRA. Memory cells collected pre-infection included some clones that later responded, suggesting cross-reactive memory joined.

V gene TRBV5-1 combines with J gene TRBJ1-6; the match to TRBD1 covers 7 bases. The clonotype was recovered from a man younger than 35 who had mild COVID-19 (a few samples of this study predate the infection). Cell type and time point are not known. What was sequenced was PBMCs or a T cell subset sorted from them (not recorded which). The CDR3 sequence: CASRSGTATFTALHF. The DNA for the CDR3 is TGCGCCAGCAGGTCCGGGACAGCCACCTTCACGGCCCTCCACTTT.